The 21 T cell receptor beta chains listed next were all sequenced from one sample in a study of OX40 agonist ivuxolimab in advanced cancers. Repertoires were generated with immunoSEQ multiplex PCR, while TCRdb's copy carries only in-frame clones and drops some. The top ten clones hold 26% of a sample with more than 15,000 clones, approximately 69% of them seen once. This sample comprised CD4+ or CD8+ T cells sorted from blood, obtained in a trial of the OX40 agonist ivuxolimab. These receptors originate from an adult with an advanced solid tumor such as melanoma, head and neck, liver or kidney cancer.

This clone occurred once. The chain is built from TRBV18 and TRBJ2-5; D perhaps matches TRBD1 (5 bases). The DNA end lines up better with TRBJ2-7; the J call may be wrong. The length of the CDR3 is 13 residues. Germline values: CDR1 KGHSH, CDR2 LQKENI. The CDR3 DNA follows: TGTGCCAGCTCCCCGACAGTTTCCTACGAGCAGTACTTC. This gives the protein CASSPTVSYEQYF.

The genes are TRBV5-5 and TRBJ1-2, with 10 bases matching TRBD1. Germline values: CDR1 SGHKS, CDR2 YYEKEE (reference sequence). The length of the CDR3 is 15 residues. V gave up 4 bases and J gave up 6 bases; unmatched junction bases: 9. The CDR3 spells CASSPRTGGGHGYTF. The CDR3 bases are TGTGCCAGCAGCCCGCGGACAGGGGGAGGTCATGGCTACACCTTC.

V is TRBV30 and J is TRBJ1-1; D is uncertain. The V gene lost 5 bases and the J gene lost 7 bases, with 14 bases spanning the gap. Germline assignment: CDR1 GTSNPN and CDR2 SVGIG (reference sequence). The length of the CDR3 is 12 residues. The CDR3 protein is CAWRLSSFEAFF. CDR3 in DNA: TGTGCCTGGCGCCTAAGCTCCTTTGAAGCTTTCTTT.

The chain recombines TRBV13 with TRBJ2-2, with D possibly being TRBD1 (7 bases). The germline CDR1 and CDR2 sequences are PRHDT and FYEKMQ (reference sequence). With 4 bases removed from V and 5 bases from J, the gap between germline ends came to 14 bases. CDR3 length: 15 residues. This CDR3 is CASSSTEGQTGELFF. The CDR3 nucleotides read TGTGCCAGCAGCTCGACGGAGGGACAGACCGGGGAGCTGTTTTTT.

The chain combines TRBV23-1 with TRBJ1-5, with a possible D match to TRBD1 (5 bases). TRBV23-1 is an ORF, with its function uncertain. Trimming cost V 10 bases and J 7 bases, with 20 bases left between them. This CDR3 region has 14 residues. Here the CDR3 reads CATPPRQGGQPQHF. The CDR3 bases are TGCGCCACCCCCCCGAGGCAGGGTGGCCAGCCCCAGCATTTT.

Here the CDR3 reads CASSRLAVTDTQYF. Written as DNA, the CDR3 is TGTGCCAGCTCAAGACTAGCGGTAACAGATACGCAGTATTTT. The chain is built from TRBV18 and TRBJ2-3; 9 positions agree with TRBD2. Germline V gene sequence: CDR1 KGHSH, CDR2 LQKENI. V dropped 5 bases and J dropped 3; count of bases not matched to a gene: 3. This CDR3 contains 14 residues.

The chain links TRBV29-1 to TRBJ2-1; 11 bases are a match to TRBD2. There are 12 residues in the CDR3. V was clipped by 3 bases and J by 10 bases; unmatched bases: 2. Germline lookup yields CDR1 SQVTM and CDR2 ANQGSEA. CDR3 sequence (DNA): TGCAGCGTTGAGGCTAGCGGGAGGGAGCAGTTCTTC. Its protein product is CSVEASGREQFF.

V and J are TRBV28 and TRBJ1-4; D remains ambiguous. V lost 6 bases and J 11 bases, leaving 19 bases between the germline ends. This CDR3 region has 14 residues. In germline, CDR1 is MDHEN, CDR2 SYDVKM. This chain's CDR3 is CASSPRDHRRKLFF. The CDR3, as DNA: TGTGCCAGCAGCCCACGTGACCATAGACGGAAACTGTTTTTT.

This clone came up a few times. This chain uses TRBV28 with TRBJ1-5; 8 nucleotides line up with TRBD1. After removal of 3 bases from V and 3 bases from J, the junction contained 13 bases not matched to a gene. Germline values: CDR1 MDHEN, CDR2 SYDVKM. The CDR3 consists of 18 residues. The CDR3 DNA reads TGTGCCAGCAGTTTCGCACCAGGGAGGACAGGGTACAATCAGCCCCAGCATTTT. Translating gives CASSFAPGRTGYNQPQHF.

The chain combines TRBV5-5 with TRBJ2-7; the match to TRBD1 covers 7 bases. V was clipped by 0 bases and J by 4 bases; unmatched bases: 4. Germline V gene lookup returns CDR1 SGHKS and CDR2 YYEKEE (reference sequence). There are 14 residues in the CDR3. For the CDR3, the DNA is TGTGCCAGCAGCTTGGAGGGGGCTGGGTACGAGCAGTACTTC. It yields the protein CASSLEGAGYEQYF.

V gene TRBV27 combines with J gene TRBJ1-1, with D unclear. V shed 6 bases and J shed 1 base, with 9 bases lying between them. The CDR3 is made up of 13 amino acids. Germline loops: CDR1 MNHEY, CDR2 SMNVEV (reference sequence). This CDR3 is CASRYGSNTEAFF. The CDR3 nucleotides read TGTGCCAGCAGATACGGGTCGAACACTGAAGCTTTCTTT.

The rearrangement joins TRBV27 to TRBJ2-3, with D possibly TRBD1 on 5 matching bases. This CDR3 comprises 15 residues. With 6 bases removed from V and 5 bases from J, the gap between germline ends came to 18 bases. Germline V gene lookup returns CDR1 MNHEY and CDR2 SMNVEV (reference sequence). The CDR3 nucleotides are TGTGCCAGCAGCCCACAGGAAGAGGCGGTAGATACGCAGTATTTT. This sequence encodes CASSPQEEAVDTQYF.

The chain employs TRBV7-6 and TRBJ2-3; D could derive from TRBD1 or TRBD2 (5 bases each). This CDR3 contains 15 residues. The V and J ends lost 5 bases and 2 bases respectively, with 14 bases between them. From germline, CDR1 is SGHVS and CDR2 FNYEAQ. The CDR3 DNA follows: TGTGCCAGCAGCCCACGGGACCGACTCACAGATACGCAGTATTTT. This encodes CASSPRDRLTDTQYF.

In its sample, this clone is medium-sized. The chain combines TRBV11-2 with TRBJ2-7, with D uncertain. Per the germline V gene, CDR1 is SGHAT and CDR2 is FQNNGV. Trimming pared 0 bases from V and 1 base from J, leaving 7 bases between. This CDR3 is built from 14 residues. The CDR3 nucleotides read TGTGCCAGCAGCTTAGAGGGCACGTCCTACGAGCAGTACTTC. Encoded protein: CASSLEGTSYEQYF.

The V gene is TRBV28, the J gene TRBJ1-1; perhaps TRBD1 as D (6 bases). The CDR3 has 13 amino acids. Germline V gives CDR1 MDHEN, CDR2 SYDVKM. CDR3 nucleotides: TGTGCAATCAAGATAGGGGGGTATACTGAAGCTTTCTTT. Its translation is CAIKIGGYTEAFF. Full variable domain (rest looked up from reference TRBV28 and TRBJ1-1): DVKVTQSSRYLVKRTGEKVFLECVQDMDHENMFWYRQDPGLGLRLIYFSYDVKMKEKGDIPEGYSVSREKKERFSLILESASTNQTSMYLCAIKIGGYTEAFFGQGTRLTVV.

The V call is TRBV12-5, the J call TRBJ2-7; tentative D call: TRBD1 (6 bases). The V end was cut by 4 bases, the J end by 3 bases, with 10 bases between. The length of the CDR3 is 13 residues. The germline V gene encodes CDR1 LGHNT and CDR2 FRNRAP. This CDR3 reads CASGSDRSYEQYF. The CDR3 nucleotides read TGTGCTAGTGGTTCTGACAGGAGCTACGAGCAGTACTTC.

The rearrangement uses TRBV6-6 and TRBJ1-3; D not certain. CDR3 length equals 15 residues. Germline CDR1 and CDR2: MNHNY and SVGAGI (reference sequence). V lost 2 bases and J 2 bases, leaving 10 bases between the germline ends. Written as DNA, the CDR3 is TGTGCCAGCAGTTACAATACGGCAGCTGGAAACACCATATATTTT. Translation gives CASSYNTAAGNTIYF.

The genes are TRBV28 and TRBJ1-1; no clear D. The germline gives CDR1 MDHEN, CDR2 SYDVKM. This CDR3 is built from 12 residues. V lost 1 base, J lost 8 bases, and 8 bases lay in between. The CDR3, as DNA: TGTGCCAGCAGTTTATATGGGCAGGAAGCTTTCTTT. It is translated as CASSLYGQEAFF.

V gene TRBV7-2 combines with J gene TRBJ1-1; D might be TRBD1 (5 bases). The CDR3 spans 16 residues. Trimming cost V 7 bases and J 4 bases, with 22 bases left between them. CDR1 and CDR2 (germline): SGHTA, FQGNSA. CDR3 region: CASKRPGLGSGTEAFF. The CDR3 DNA reads as TGTGCCAGCAAGAGACCGGGACTGGGGTCGGGCACTGAAGCTTTCTTT. The full variable domain, rest sourced from reference TRBV7-2 and TRBJ1-1, is GAGVSQSPSNKVTEKGKDVELRCDPISGHTALYWYRQSLGQGLEFLIYFQGNSAPDKSGLPSDRFSAERTGGSVSTLTIQRTQQEDSAVYLCASKRPGLGSGTEAFFGQGTRLTVV.

This clone was observed a few times. The CDR3 region has the DNA TGTGCCAGCAGCTTGGGGCCAGAGCTTAGCAATCAGCCCCAGCATTTT. Residues: CASSLGPELSNQPQHF. This rearrangement joins TRBV5-4 to TRBJ1-5, with unresolved D. CDR1 is SGHNT, CDR2 YYREEE, per germline (reference sequence). Deletions cut 0 bases from V and 0 bases from J, with 10 bases between. The length of the CDR3 is 16 residues. Filled out from reference TRBV5-4 and TRBJ1-5, the complete variable domain reads ETGVTQSPTHLIKTRGQQVTLRCSSQSGHNTVSWYQQALGQGPQFIFQYYREEENGRGNFPPRFSGLQFPNYSSELNVNALELDDSALYLCASSLGPELSNQPQHFGDGTRLSIL.

The rearrangement joins TRBV4-2 to TRBJ1-4, with D uncertain. The CDR3 has 13 amino acids. The germline V gene has CDR1 LGHNA and CDR2 YNFKEQ. Deletions cut 0 bases from V and 10 bases from J, with 9 bases between. CDR3 protein: CASSQDLPGKLFF. CDR3 nucleotides: TGTGCCAGCAGCCAAGATTTGCCCGGAAAACTGTTTTTT.